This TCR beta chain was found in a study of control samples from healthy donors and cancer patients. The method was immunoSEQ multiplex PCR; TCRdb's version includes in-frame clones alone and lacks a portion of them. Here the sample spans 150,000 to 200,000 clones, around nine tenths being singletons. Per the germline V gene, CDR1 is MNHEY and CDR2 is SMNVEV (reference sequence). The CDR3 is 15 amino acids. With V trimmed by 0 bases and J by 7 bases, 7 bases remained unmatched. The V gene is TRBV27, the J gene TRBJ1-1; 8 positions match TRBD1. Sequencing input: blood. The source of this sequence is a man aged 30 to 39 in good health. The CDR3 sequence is CASSLSPRGHNEAFF. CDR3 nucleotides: TGTGCCAGCAGTTTATCGCCCAGGGGGCATAATGAAGCTTTCTTT.